This T cell receptor (beta chain) was captured in a study of cytomegalovirus exposure and HLA in healthy donors. Study-level background: The 120 validation repertoires, a later analysis reported, used the same platform as the 700 or so repertoires from the first cohort. General study points: High sensitivity and specificity were reportedly achieved when the classifier diagnosed cytomegalovirus status. Investigators reported some 150 TCR beta chains as tied to cytomegalovirus. Through in vitro validation, three CMV-associated chains were shown to be specific for CMV antigens.

V lost 3 bases and J 5 bases, leaving 13 bases between the germline ends. CDR1 and CDR2 from the germline V gene are MGHDK and SYGVNS. There are 14 residues in the CDR3. With regard to this clone: The target antigen is unknown.

Using immunoSEQ multiplex PCR, the repertoire was profiled, and TCRdb retains in-frame clones only, with some absent. There are roughly 150,000 clones in the sample; roughly 89% occur only once, and around 3.4% lies in the top ten. The V call is TRBV25-1, the J call TRBJ1-1; the D gene is possibly TRBD1 (6 bases). The clonotype comes from a woman aged 18-29 years in good health and CMV-seropositive. The source material was PBMCs. In nucleotides, the CDR3 is TGTGCCAGCAGTGATGGGGGGGGCAGGACTGAAGCTTTCTTT. Amino acids: CASSDGGGRTEAFF.